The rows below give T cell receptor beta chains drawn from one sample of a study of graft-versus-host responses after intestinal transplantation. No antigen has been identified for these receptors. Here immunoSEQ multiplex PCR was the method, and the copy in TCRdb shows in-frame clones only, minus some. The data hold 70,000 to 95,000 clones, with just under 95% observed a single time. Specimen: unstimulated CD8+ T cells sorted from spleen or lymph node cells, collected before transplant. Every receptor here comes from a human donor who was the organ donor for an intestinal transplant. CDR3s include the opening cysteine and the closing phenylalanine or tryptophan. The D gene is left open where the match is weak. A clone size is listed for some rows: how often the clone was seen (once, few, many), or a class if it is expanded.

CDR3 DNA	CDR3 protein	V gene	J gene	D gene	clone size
TGTGCCAGCAGCTCCACAGAAACCGGGACTGTGTACCAAGAGACCCAGTACTTC	CASSSTETGTVYQETQYF	TRBV7-9	TRBJ2-5	NA	NA
TGTGCCAGCAGCTCTGGGACTAGCGGGAGGACTTACAATGAGCAGTTCTTC	CASSSGTSGRTYNEQFF	TRBV7-9	TRBJ2-1	TRBD2	NA
TGTGCCAGCAGTGGAAAAGTGGGACTAGCGGGGATAGACAATGAGCAGTTCTTC	CASSGKVGLAGIDNEQFF	TRBV2	TRBJ2-1	TRBD2	NA
TGCGCCAGCAGCTTGTCGGACGGGGGTCAGTACGAGCAGTACTTC	CASSLSDGGQYEQYF	TRBV5-1	TRBJ2-7	NA	NA
TGTGCCAGCAGCTTAGAATTCAGGGGTGGAAACATTCAGTACTTC	CASSLEFRGGNIQYF	TRBV13	TRBJ2-4	NA	NA
TGTGCCAGCAGCCAGTTAGCGGGGGGGCTCGGTACGCAGTATTTT	CASSQLAGGLGTQYF	TRBV13	TRBJ2-3	TRBD2	NA
TGTGCCAGCAGCGCAACACTAGCGGGAGATCGGACCGAGACCCAGTACTTC	CASSATLAGDRTETQYF	TRBV9	TRBJ2-5	TRBD2	once
TGTGCCAGTAGTCCTCCGGGTGCGAATGAGCAGTTCTTC	CASSPPGANEQFF	TRBV19	TRBJ2-1	NA	NA
TGTGCCAGCAGTTTGGGCCTCGGAACCAAAAACATTCAGTACTTC	CASSLGLGTKNIQYF	TRBV27	TRBJ2-4	NA	NA
TGTGCTAGCAGCTTTCGGACAGGGGACTCCTACGAGCAGTACTTC	CASSFRTGDSYEQYF	TRBV7-7	TRBJ2-7	TRBD1	NA
TGTGCCAGCTCACCGGCAGGGGGGATCGAGGACCTCACGGTGGGAAACACCATATATTTT	CASSPAGGIEDLTVGNTIYF	TRBV18	TRBJ1-3	TRBD1	NA
TGTGCCATCAGTGCGGGCGGGAGCACAGATACGCAGTATTTT	CAISAGGSTDTQYF	TRBV10-3	TRBJ2-3	NA	NA
TGTGCCAGCAGCTTAGACCCCGGGACATCCCACATCAGAGGGCCCTACGAGCAGTACTTC	CASSLDPGTSHIRGPYEQYF	TRBV11-3	TRBJ2-7	NA	NA
TGTGCCAGCAGCCCGGACAAGGGTTATGGGGCCAACGTCCTGACTTTC	CASSPDKGYGANVLTF	TRBV5-6	TRBJ2-6	NA	NA
TGTGCCAGCAGCTTAACTGGCGGTTACGAGCAGTACTTC	CASSLTGGYEQYF	TRBV7-9	TRBJ2-7	NA	once
TGCGCCAGCAGTCACAAACCAAGGACAGCCGGACAAAGTCAGCCCCAGCATTTT	CASSHKPRTAGQSQPQHF	TRBV10-1	TRBJ1-5	NA	NA
TGTGCCAGTCGTGGGTTCGGGAATCAGCCCCAGCATTTT	CASRGFGNQPQHF	TRBV27	TRBJ1-5	NA	NA
TGCGCCAGCAGCCAAGTCCCGGTTGGGGGCACCTTAGCCTACGAGCAGTACTTC	CASSQVPVGGTLAYEQYF	TRBV4-1	TRBJ2-7	NA	few
TGTGCCAGCAGCTTAAGGAGTTCCAATGAGCAGTTCTTC	CASSLRSSNEQFF	TRBV7-9	TRBJ2-1	NA	NA
TGTGCCAGTAGCCCTCCCCAGCATTTT	CASSPPQHF	TRBV19	TRBJ1-5	NA	NA
TGTGCCAGCAGCCCGGCGGGCGGCTCCACAGATACGCAGTATTTT	CASSPAGGSTDTQYF	TRBV7-3	TRBJ2-3	NA	NA
TGTGCCAGCAGCCGTGGACAGGCGGAGGCTTTCTTT	CASSRGQAEAFF	TRBV5-6	TRBJ1-1	TRBD1	NA
TGTGCCAGTACCGAGGACAGGCTATTCACCGGGGAGCTGTTTTTT	CASTEDRLFTGELFF	TRBV19	TRBJ2-2	TRBD1	once
TGCGCCAGCAGCCAAGATAAGCCAGAACTATACTATGGCTACACCTTC	CASSQDKPELYYGYTF	TRBV4-1	TRBJ1-2	NA	NA
TGTGCCAGCAGTTTTGGGGGCAATTTCGGGGATACGCAGTATTTT	CASSFGGNFGDTQYF	TRBV6-5	TRBJ2-3	NA	NA
TGTGCCAGCATCCCCGGGGGGTGGGGCACAGATACGCAGTATTTT	CASIPGGWGTDTQYF	TRBV7-6	TRBJ2-3	TRBD2	NA
TGTGCCAGCGAGGGGATCGGAGGAGGGAGCGATGAGCAGTTCTTC	CASEGIGGGSDEQFF	TRBV5-6	TRBJ2-1	NA	NA
TGTGCCAGCAGCTTAGACCACGGGCCCCGGGGGGAGCAGTACTTC	CASSLDHGPRGEQYF	TRBV7-9	TRBJ2-7	NA	once